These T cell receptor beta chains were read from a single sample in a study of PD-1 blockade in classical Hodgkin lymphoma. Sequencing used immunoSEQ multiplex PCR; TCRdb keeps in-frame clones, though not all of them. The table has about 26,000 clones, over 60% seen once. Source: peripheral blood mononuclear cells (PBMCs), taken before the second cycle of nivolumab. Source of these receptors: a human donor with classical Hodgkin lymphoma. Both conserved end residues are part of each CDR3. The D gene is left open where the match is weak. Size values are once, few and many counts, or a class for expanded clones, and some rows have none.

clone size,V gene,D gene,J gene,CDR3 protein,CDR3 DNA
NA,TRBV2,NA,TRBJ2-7,CASSFDTGYEQYF,TGTGCCAGCAGTTTTGATACTGGTTACGAGCAGTACTTC
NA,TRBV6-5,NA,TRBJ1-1,CASSSFTETEAFF,TGTGCCAGCAGTTCGTTCACTGAGACTGAAGCTTTCTTT
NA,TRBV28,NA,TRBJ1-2,CASSSVPRTGNYGYTF,TGTGCCAGCAGTTCAGTCCCCCGTACAGGAAACTATGGCTACACCTTC
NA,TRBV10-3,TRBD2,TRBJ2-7,CAISDPAGNSYEQYF,TGTGCCATCAGTGACCCAGCGGGGAACTCCTACGAGCAGTACTTC
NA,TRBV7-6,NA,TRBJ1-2,CASSWGPWGGYTF,TGTGCCAGCAGCTGGGGCCCGTGGGGAGGCTACACCTTC
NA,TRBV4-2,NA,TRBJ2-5,CASSQRTLGQETQYF,TGTGCCAGCAGCCAAAGGACCCTGGGTCAAGAGACCCAGTACTTC
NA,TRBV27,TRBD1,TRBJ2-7,CASSLPRQGVNEQYF,TGTGCCAGCAGTTTACCCCGGCAGGGGGTAAACGAGCAGTACTTC
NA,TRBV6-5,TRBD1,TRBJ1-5,CASRKAGGGQPQHF,TGTGCCAGCAGGAAGGCAGGGGGAGGGCAGCCCCAGCATTTT
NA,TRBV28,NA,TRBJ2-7,CASSFLDRPYEQYF,TGTGCCAGCAGTTTTTTGGACAGACCTTACGAGCAGTACTTC
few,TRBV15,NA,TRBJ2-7,CATSRVTGAGIREQYF,TGTGCCACCAGCAGAGTAACTGGGGCGGGGATCCGCGAGCAGTACTTC
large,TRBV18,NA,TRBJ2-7,CASSPWDWDYEQYF,TGTGCCAGCTCACCATGGGACTGGGACTACGAGCAGTACTTC
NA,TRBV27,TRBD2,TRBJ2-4,CASSRFGGVAKNIQYF,TGTGCCAGCAGCCGCTTTGGGGGGGTAGCCAAAAACATTCAGTACTTC
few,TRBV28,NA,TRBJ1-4,CASLRREDEKLFF,TGTGCCAGCCTTAGACGGGAAGATGAAAAACTGTTTTTT
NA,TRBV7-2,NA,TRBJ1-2,CASSSPDWGYYGYTF,TGTGCCAGCAGCTCGCCGGACTGGGGCTACTATGGCTACACCTTC
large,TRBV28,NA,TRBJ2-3,CASSSHRDTHTDTQYF,TGTGCCAGCAGTTCACACCGGGACACCCACACAGATACGCAGTATTTT
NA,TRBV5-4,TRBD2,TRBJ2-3,CASSRSGIRDTQYF,TGTGCCAGCAGCCGTAGCGGGATCAGGGATACGCAGTATTTT
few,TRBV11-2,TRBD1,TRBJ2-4,CASSFFGQGANIQYF,TGTGCCAGCAGCTTCTTCGGACAGGGGGCTAACATTCAGTACTTC
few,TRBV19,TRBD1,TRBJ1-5,CASRKPGTDSNQPQHF,TGTGCCAGTAGAAAGCCCGGGACAGATAGCAATCAGCCCCAGCATTTT
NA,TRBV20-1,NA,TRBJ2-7,CSAFSEYEQYF,TGCAGTGCTTTTAGCGAATACGAGCAGTACTTC
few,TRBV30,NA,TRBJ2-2,CAWRGRITGELFF,TGTGCCTGGAGGGGCAGGATAACCGGGGAGCTGTTTTTT
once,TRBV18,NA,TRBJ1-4,CASSPEGRGELFF,TGTGCCAGCTCCCCGGAGGGGCGGGGAGAACTGTTTTTT
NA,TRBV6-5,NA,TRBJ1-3,CASSYRKSGNTIYF,TGTGCCAGCAGTTACCGGAAATCTGGAAACACCATATATTTT
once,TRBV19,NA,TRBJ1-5,CASRPGPYSNQPQHF,TGTGCCAGTAGGCCCGGGCCCTATAGCAATCAGCCCCAGCATTTT
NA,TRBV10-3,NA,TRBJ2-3,CAISGPKGDTQYF,TGTGCCATCAGTGGGCCCAAGGGGGATACGCAGTATTTT
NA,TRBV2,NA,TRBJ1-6,CASQIVERSSPLHF,TGTGCCAGCCAAATTGTGGAACGAAGTTCACCCCTCCACTTT
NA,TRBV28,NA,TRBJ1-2,CASSLYREANYGYTF,TGTGCCAGCAGTTTATATCGGGAGGCTAACTATGGCTACACCTTC
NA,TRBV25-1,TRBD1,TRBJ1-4,CASSVGNRGPSNEKLFF,TGTGCCAGCAGTGTGGGGAACAGGGGGCCATCTAATGAAAAACTGTTTTTT
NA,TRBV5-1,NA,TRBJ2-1,CASSLRTAINEQFF,TGCGCCAGCAGCTTGCGGACAGCAATCAATGAGCAGTTCTTC
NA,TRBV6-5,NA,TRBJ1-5,CASSYPGEDQPQHF,TGTGCCAGCAGTTATCCAGGGGAGGATCAGCCCCAGCATTTT
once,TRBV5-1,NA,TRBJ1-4,CASSFGGSTNEKLFF,TGCGCCAGCAGCTTCGGGGGATCAACTAATGAAAAACTGTTTTTT
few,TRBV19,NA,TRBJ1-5,CASSILLNQPQHF,TGTGCCAGTAGTATTTTACTGAATCAGCCCCAGCATTTT
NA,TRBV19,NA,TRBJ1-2,CASSSTGVRGYGYTF,TGTGCCAGTAGTAGCACGGGGGTGAGGGGCTATGGCTACACCTTC
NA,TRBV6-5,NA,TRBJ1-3,CASSWTRGNTIYF,TGTGCCAGTAGTTGGACGAGAGGAAACACCATATATTTT
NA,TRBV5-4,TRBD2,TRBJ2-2,CASTPGGTGELFF,TGTGCCAGCACTCCGGGGGGCACCGGGGAGCTGTTTTTT
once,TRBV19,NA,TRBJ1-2,CASKRQGKSFNYGYTF,TGTGCCAGTAAAAGGCAGGGAAAGTCTTTTAACTATGGCTACACCTTC
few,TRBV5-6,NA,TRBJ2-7,CASSLLGPYAYEQYF,TGTGCCAGCAGCTTATTAGGACCCTATGCCTACGAGCAGTACTTC
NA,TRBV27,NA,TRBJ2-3,CASSLRGFGTDTQYF,TGTGCCAGCAGTTTAAGGGGCTTTGGCACAGATACGCAGTATTTT
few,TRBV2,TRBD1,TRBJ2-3,CASTPGDRGADTQYF,TGTGCCAGCACCCCAGGGGACAGGGGGGCAGATACGCAGTATTTT
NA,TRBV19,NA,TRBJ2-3,CASTPWGSNTDTQYF,TGTGCCAGTACTCCGTGGGGGTCAAACACAGATACGCAGTATTTT
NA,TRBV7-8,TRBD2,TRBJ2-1,CASSLRTAGGSNNEQFF,TGTGCCAGCAGCTTACGTACGGCGGGAGGGTCTAACAATGAGCAGTTCTTC
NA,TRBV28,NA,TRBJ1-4,CASRVNNEKLFF,TGTGCCAGCAGAGTTAATAATGAAAAACTGTTTTTT
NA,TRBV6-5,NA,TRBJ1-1,CASSLMGYQNTEAFF,TGTGCCAGCAGCCTTATGGGGTACCAGAACACTGAAGCTTTCTTT
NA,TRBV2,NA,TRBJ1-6,CASRLDSLGSPLHF,TGTGCCAGCAGGCTTGACAGCTTGGGTTCACCCCTCCACTTT
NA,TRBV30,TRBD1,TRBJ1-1,CAWRVGGQGAEAFF,TGTGCCTGGAGGGTAGGGGGACAGGGGGCTGAAGCTTTCTTT